This T cell receptor beta chain originates from a study of graft-versus-host responses after intestinal transplantation. Germline V gives CDR1 SGHKS, CDR2 YYEKEE (reference sequence). The CDR3 contains 13 residues. V shed 0 bases and J shed 7 bases, with 8 bases lying between them. The data were produced by immunoSEQ multiplex PCR, yet TCRdb's version contains in-frame clones alone and is incomplete. The sample holds tens of thousands of clones, roughly 87% seen once. On this clone itself: What it recognizes is unknown.

The sequencing here drew on unstimulated CD8+ T cells sorted from spleen or lymph node cells, taken before transplant. This chain links TRBV5-5 with TRBJ1-5; no firm D call. The sequence was obtained from a human donor who was the organ donor for an intestinal transplant. The CDR3 sequence is CASSLGEYQPQHF. Written as DNA, the CDR3 is TGTGCCAGCAGCTTGGGTGAATACCAGCCCCAGCATTTT.